This T cell receptor beta chain was recorded in a study of patients and donors after allogeneic stem cell transplantation. TCRdb reprocessed the RT-PCR reads with MiXCR, giving one entry per CDR3 protein. The sample includes 150,000 to 200,000 distinct CDR3 sequences, 24% seen only once; the top ten take roughly a quarter. V shed 4 bases and J 6 bases; nucleotides not matched to a gene: 12. The CDR3 runs 17 residues. This sequence joins TRBV12-3 or TRBV12-4 and TRBJ2-3, with 11 bases that match TRBD2. Sequencing was performed on blood, either unsorted or a sorted T cell fraction (not recorded which). The sequence came from a human donor who was either an allogeneic HSCT recipient or a stem cell or donor lymphocyte infusion donor (not recorded which). It is not recorded whose cells these are; they may come from a transplant donor. DNA of the CDR3: TGTGCCAGCAGTTCCCCCCTACTAGCGGGAGCACCCGATACGCAGTATTTT. Protein product: CASSSPLLAGAPDTQYF.